This T cell receptor beta chain was obtained from a study of cytomegalovirus exposure and HLA in healthy donors. The study ran its PCR with 60 Vbeta and 13 Jbeta primers. Profiling relied on immunoSEQ multiplex PCR, and the TCRdb table lists in-frame clones only, not all of them. The sample holds about 180,000 clones, 80% seen once. Germline-derived CDR1 and CDR2 are KGHSY and FQNENV. The V and J ends lost 3 bases and 3 bases respectively, with 15 bases between them. This CDR3 has 16 residues. This receptor was identified in a woman aged 25 to 45 in good health and CMV-seronegative. Source material: PBMCs. This sequence joins TRBV16 and TRBJ1-5; the D gene is possibly TRBD1 (6 bases). The chain's CDR3 is CASSHPKDSDNQPQHF. The CDR3, as DNA: TGTGCCAGCAGCCACCCCAAGGACAGCGACAATCAGCCCCAGCATTTT.